This TCR beta chain originates from a study of immune evolution from preneoplasia to lung adenocarcinoma. Study-level results: Clonality was highest in normal lung, lower in later-stage lesions apparently.

Using immunoSEQ multiplex PCR, the repertoire was profiled, and TCRdb retains in-frame clones only, with some absent. The table has about 40,000 clones, 74% seen once; the top ten hold roughly 6.1%. To note about this clone: Its antigen remains unknown. The same CDR3 can be traced to other DNA sequences in this sample.

This CDR3 contains 12 residues. Trimming cost V 6 bases and J 2 bases, with 6 bases left between them. Germline assignment: CDR1 MDHEN and CDR2 SYDVKM. Patients had resection in Japan or China between 2014 and 2017. Macro-dissection enriched premalignant or tumor cells before nucleic acid extraction. Sequenced: FFPE invasive lung adenocarcinoma tissue. V and J are TRBV28 and TRBJ2-3; no firm D call. This receptor was obtained from a person between 60 and 70 years old with lung adenocarcinoma. CDR3 amino acids: CASSNPTDTQYF. CDR3 DNA: TGTGCCAGCAGCAACCCCACAGATACGCAGTATTTT.